The source of this T cell receptor (beta chain) is a study of vaccination and CD4 T cells after COVID-19. Findings and caveats of the study: Spike mono-reactivity was found in 304 of 307 vaccine-specific clones from convalescent patients. Convalescent patients had a median about 86% of post-vaccine SARS-CoV-2-reactive clones that were detected only after vaccination, not before it.

Treatment: approximately 9-day PBMC culture with coronavirus spike peptide pools or control peptides (ViraFEST assay). The unexposed donor's CD4+ T cells were collected before the COVID-19 pandemic (2011-2018). Antigen-specific T cells were expanded with peptide pools by ViraFEST, and TCRs were then sequenced. Concerning this clonotype itself: Antigen: not known. The junction does not match germline at one end; this may be a read error.

With the Oncomine TCR Beta short-read assay, DNA from cultured CD4+ T cells was sequenced. From cultured CD4+ T cells, genomic DNA was extracted. TCRdb reanalysed the PCR reads using MiXCR and keeps one entry per CDR3 protein. Among approximately 10,000 distinct CDR3 sequences listed, about 39% were seen once. Sequenced: CD4+ T cells from blood, cultured in vitro. The TCR originated in a human donor in good health.

In DNA, the CDR3 is TGTGCCAGCAGTCTTTCGACTAGCGCGGAGGAAGATGCGCAGTATTTT. Amino acid sequence: CASSLSTSAEEDAQYF. The gene calls are TRBV27 and TRBJ2-3, with 8 bases fitting TRBD2. CDR3 length: 16 residues. Per germline, CDR1 MNHEY and CDR2 SMNVEV (reference sequence).